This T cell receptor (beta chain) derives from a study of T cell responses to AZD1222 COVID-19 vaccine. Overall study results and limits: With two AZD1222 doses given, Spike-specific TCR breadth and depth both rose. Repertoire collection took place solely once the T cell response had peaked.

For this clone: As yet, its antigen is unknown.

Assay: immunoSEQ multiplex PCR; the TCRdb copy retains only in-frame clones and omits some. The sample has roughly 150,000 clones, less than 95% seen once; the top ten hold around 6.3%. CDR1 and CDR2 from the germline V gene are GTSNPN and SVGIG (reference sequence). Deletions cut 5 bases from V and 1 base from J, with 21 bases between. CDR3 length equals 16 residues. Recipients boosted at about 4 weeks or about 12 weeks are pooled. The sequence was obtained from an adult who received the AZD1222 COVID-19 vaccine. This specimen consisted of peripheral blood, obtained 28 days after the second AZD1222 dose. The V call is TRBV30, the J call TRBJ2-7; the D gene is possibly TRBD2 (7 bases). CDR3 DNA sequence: TGTGCCTGGGACCTAGGGGGGGCGGGACAATCCTACGAGCAGTACTTC. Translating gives CAWDLGGAGQSYEQYF.